This T cell receptor beta chain was captured by sequencing in a study of blood T cells in healthy people across ages. Study in general: Template switching captured about one barcoded beta molecule per two T cells.

The CDR3 is 15 residues long. V was trimmed by 3 bases and J by 2 bases, leaving 13 bases between them. Every donor contributed roughly 10 milliliters of peripheral blood by blood draw. Total RNA was isolated from each sample in quantities of at least 5 micrograms. Then a second PCR, running roughly 7 to 11 cycles, was carried out with a sample-barcoded 5' primer and a J-beta primer mix. Each of the samples gave a minimum of 2.5 million paired-end reads that contained CDR3. TCRdb called the 5' RACE reads again in MiXCR, with one record for every CDR3 protein. Of more than 550,000 distinct CDR3 sequences detected, approximately 21% appear once; the ten largest clones hold 22%.

The source material was blood. The TCR sequence derives from a man in his 70s in good health. The chain uses TRBV12-3 or TRBV12-4 and TRBJ2-5, with TRBD2 as a possible D gene (5 bases). CDR3 coding DNA: TGTGCCAGCAGTTTCGGGGTTGGGCGACAAGAGACCCAGTACTTC. It specifies CASSFGVGRQETQYF.